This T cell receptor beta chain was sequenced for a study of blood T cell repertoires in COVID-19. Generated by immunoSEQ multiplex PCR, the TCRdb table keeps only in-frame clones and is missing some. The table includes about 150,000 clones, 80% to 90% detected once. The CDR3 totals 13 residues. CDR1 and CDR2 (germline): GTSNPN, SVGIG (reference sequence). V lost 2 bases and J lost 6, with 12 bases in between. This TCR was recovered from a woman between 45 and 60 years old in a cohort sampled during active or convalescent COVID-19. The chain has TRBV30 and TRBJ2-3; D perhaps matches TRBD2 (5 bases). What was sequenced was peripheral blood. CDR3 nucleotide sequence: TGTGCCTGGAGTAGCAGGCCGGGGGATACGCAGTATTTT. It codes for CAWSSRPGDTQYF.